These 20 T cell receptor beta chains share one sample of origin, sequenced in a study of T-cell reconstitution after alpha-beta-depleted transplantation in children. For TCRbeta, the library was prepared with unique molecular identifiers. TCRdb analysed the PCR reads with MiXCR anew, one entry per CDR3 protein. Altogether approximately 240,000 distinct CDR3 sequences are present, under 9.5% being singletons, with the ten largest covering roughly 6.2%. This sample comprised PBMCs from the stem cell graft donor, obtained from the stem cell graft. These receptors all come from a human donor who donated a stem cell graft to a child with acute lymphoblastic leukemia.

This clonotype has a count of ten or more. The chain employs TRBV6-2 or TRBV6-3 and TRBJ2-6; TRBD1 aligns across 7 bases. V gave up 0 bases and J gave up 0 bases; unmatched junction bases: 17. Germline loops: CDR1 MNHEY, CDR2 SVGEGT. This CDR3 region has 22 residues. CDR3 nucleotide sequence: TGTGCCAGCAGTTACTCCAACTTTTTTGCCGGGACAGTGACCTCTGGGGCCAACGTCCTGACTTTC. Translating it yields CASSYSNFFAGTVTSGANVLTF.

There are a few counts of this clonotype. The chain carries TRBV20-1 and TRBJ2-7; TRBD2 agrees at 12 bases. CDR1 DFQATT and CDR2 SNEGSKA come from the germline V gene (reference sequence). J gave up 7 bases and V 5 bases, and 9 bases lay outside the gene matches. The CDR3 extends over 14 amino acids. The CDR3 region has the DNA TGCAGTGCTCCCAGACTAGCGGGGGCCTGGGAGCAGTACTTC. Translated: CSAPRLAGAWEQYF.

This clonotype has just a few counts. J is TRBJ2-2 and V is TRBV11-2; D may match TRBD1 or TRBD2 (6 bases each). Trimming took 1 base from V and 0 from J, leaving 15 bases between them. In germline, CDR1 is SGHAT, CDR2 FQNNGV. The CDR3 spans 18 residues. This CDR3 reads CASSLGPPGAANTGELFF. CDR3 in DNA: TGTGCCAGCAGCTTAGGTCCGCCGGGGGCCGCGAACACCGGGGAGCTGTTTTTT.

This sequence joins TRBV7-7 and TRBJ2-5, with a possible D match to TRBD1 (6 bases). The CDR3 spans 11 residues. CDR1 and CDR2 (germline): SSHAT, FNYEAQ (reference sequence). Between the trimmed V and J ends, which lost 5 bases and 7 bases, there was a span of 8 bases. The CDR3 sequence is CASSVQGTQYF. CDR3 nucleotide sequence: TGTGCCAGCAGCGTACAGGGGACCCAGTACTTC.

This clonotype was counted a few times. The chain combines TRBV4-1 with TRBJ1-2, with 7 bases fitting TRBD1. CDR3 length: 16 residues. Per the germline V gene, CDR1 is MGHRA and CDR2 is YSYEKL. J was trimmed by 4 bases and V by 0 bases; bases with no gene match: 8. CDR3 DNA: TGCGCCAGCAGCCAAGAAAGGGGGGGGACAGCCTATGGCTACACCTTC. This codes for CASSQERGGTAYGYTF.

The V call is TRBV7-7, the J call TRBJ2-5, with a possible D match to TRBD2 (6 bases). V lost 5 bases, J lost 4 bases, and 14 bases lay in between. Germline CDR1 SSHAT, CDR2 FNYEAQ (reference sequence). CDR3 length: 14 residues. CDR3 residues: CASSIRGGGETQYF. The DNA for the CDR3 is TGTGCCAGCAGCATAAGGGGAGGAGGAGAGACCCAGTACTTC.

This clonotype has ten or more counts. The chain links TRBV7-2 to TRBJ2-2, with D tentatively TRBD1 (5 bases). CDR3 size: 15 residues. Trimming cost V 2 bases and J 4 bases, with 11 bases left between them. CDR1 is SGHTA and CDR2 is FQGNSA in the germline V gene. The CDR3 region has the DNA TGTGCCAGCAGCTTATCAATCCAGGGCACCGGGGAGCTGTTTTTT. The encoded protein is CASSLSIQGTGELFF.

This clonotype was detected only a few times. This sequence joins TRBV6-5 and TRBJ2-1; possible D gene TRBD2, 5 bases. The germline CDR1 and CDR2 sequences are MNHEY and SVGAGI. The CDR3 runs to 15 residues. Trimming left V 0 bases short and J 9 bases short, with 15 bases between. CDR3 coding DNA: TGTGCCAGCAGTTACTCGGGTCTAGCTGGTGGTGAGCAGTTCTTC. Translated, it gives CASSYSGLAGGEQFF.

Many counts were recorded for this clonotype. This chain uses TRBV13 with TRBJ2-3; 8 bases map to TRBD1. Germline assignment: CDR1 PRHDT and CDR2 FYEKMQ (reference sequence). V lost 0 bases to trimming and J lost 2 bases; unmatched junction nucleotides: 13. There are 19 residues in the CDR3. CDR3 region: CASSLGGRTGTPTTDTQYF. The CDR3 nucleotides are TGTGCCAGCAGCTTAGGGGGGCGGACAGGGACTCCGACCACAGATACGCAGTATTTT.

This clonotype was picked up many times. This chain links TRBV12-3 or TRBV12-4 with TRBJ2-5; D is unclear. CDR3 length: 13 amino acids. V lost 3 bases to trimming and J lost 2 bases, with 7 bases between them. The CDR3 here is CASSLQQQETQYF. The CDR3 nucleotides are TGTGCCAGCAGTTTGCAACAGCAAGAGACCCAGTACTTC.

This clonotype was seen only a few times. The V gene is TRBV2, the J gene TRBJ1-5, with TRBD1 matching over 7 bases. V was clipped by 6 bases and J by 4 bases; unmatched bases: 9. The CDR3 has 15 amino acids. The germline gives CDR1 SNHLY, CDR2 FYNNEI. In DNA form, the CDR3 reads TGTGCCAGCAGATCGCCGGGACAGTTGAATCAGCCCCAGCATTTT. This translates into CASRSPGQLNQPQHF.

This clonotype was counted ten times or more. The J gene is TRBJ2-1, the V gene TRBV20-1, with a possible D match to TRBD1 (5 bases). The V gene lost 2 bases and the J gene lost 10 bases, with 6 bases spanning the gap. The CDR3 runs to 10 residues. Germline lookup yields CDR1 DFQATT and CDR2 SNEGSKA (reference sequence). CDR3 sequence reads: CSARRGEQFF. The DNA of the CDR3 is TGCAGTGCTAGAAGGGGCGAGCAGTTCTTC.

This clonotype has a handful of counts. The chain combines TRBV20-1 with TRBJ2-7; D may be TRBD2 (6 bases). Trimming removed 6 bases at V and 1 base at J, with 16 bases between. Germline loops: CDR1 DFQATT, CDR2 SNEGSKA (reference sequence). This CDR3 spans 14 amino acids. DNA for the CDR3: TGCAGTGCCGCTCCCGGGAGTACTTCCTACGAGCAGTACTTC. It is translated as CSAAPGSTSYEQYF.

A few counts support this clonotype. The rearrangement joins TRBV7-2 to TRBJ2-5; D is perhaps TRBD2 (5 bases). CDR1 and CDR2 (germline): SGHTA, FQGNSA. This CDR3 comprises 16 residues. Trimming removed 1 base from V and 1 base from J, with 13 bases in between. The CDR3 region is CASSLGGPDPQETQYF. CDR3 in DNA: TGTGCCAGCAGCTTAGGAGGGCCGGACCCCCAAGAGACCCAGTACTTC.

CDR3 in DNA: TGTGCCAGCATCCTCGGAGGGGGTTCTACTGAAGCTTTCTTT. Encoded protein: CASILGGGSTEAFF. The V call is TRBV12-3 or TRBV12-4, the J call TRBJ1-1; possibly TRBD1 for D (6 bases). Trimming shortened V by 7 bases and J by 5 bases, and 17 bases separated the two germline ends. This CDR3 contains 14 residues.

The CDR3 is CASSLMTGDIYGYTF. The DNA for the CDR3 is TGTGCCAGCAGCTTGATGACAGGGGATATCTATGGCTACACCTTC. This sequence joins TRBV7-8 and TRBJ1-2, with 8 bases fitting TRBD1. Germline trimming cut 3 bases from V and 4 bases from J; bases unmatched to any gene: 7. The germline V gene encodes CDR1 SGHVS and CDR2 FQNEAQ. The CDR3 is 15 amino acids.

This rearrangement joins TRBV12-3 or TRBV12-4 to TRBJ2-1; 9 nucleotides agree with TRBD1. This CDR3 is built from 15 residues. Germline trimming cut 8 bases from V and 3 bases from J; bases unmatched to any gene: 8. CDR3 sequence reads: CASRYRGRFYNEQFF. The CDR3 nucleotides are TGTGCCAGCCGCTACAGGGGGCGTTTCTACAATGAGCAGTTCTTC.

This chain uses TRBV7-8 with TRBJ2-1, with TRBD2 matching 8 bases. Germline V gives CDR1 SGHVS, CDR2 FQNEAQ. Trimming removed 5 bases from V and 0 bases from J; junction bases left unmatched: 3. This CDR3 has 15 residues. The chain's CDR3 is CASSISGNSYNEQFF. DNA of the CDR3: TGTGCCAGCAGCATTAGCGGGAACTCCTACAATGAGCAGTTCTTC.

About this clonotype: The junction shows a germline mismatch at one end, possibly a read error. This chain joins TRBV12-3 or TRBV12-4 and TRBJ2-3; TRBD2 matches 9 bases. The CDR3 totals 14 residues. The CDR3 bases are TGTGCCAGCGGAGCGGGGGGCAGCAGAGATACGCAGTATTTT. Its protein product is CASGAGGSRDTQYF.

This clonotype was seen many times. The CDR3 nucleotides read TGTGCCAGCAGCTTGGGGCGAGGACTCGTTAGGAATCAGCCCCAGCATTTT. It codes for CASSLGRGLVRNQPQHF. V and J are TRBV5-6 and TRBJ1-5; no clear D. Trimming pared 0 bases from V and 4 bases from J, leaving 17 bases between. Germline loops: CDR1 SGHDT, CDR2 YYEEEE. This CDR3 region has 17 residues.